The 2 T cell receptor delta chains reported below all come from one sample, sequenced in a study of gamma-delta chains in newborns, infants, children. TCRdb reanalyzed the reads using CATT. The sample records some 5,000 delta-chain clones, about 0.42% being singletons. Sequences were obtained from blood. These receptors all stem from a child who was a newborn, infant or young child, either healthy, febrile or measles-vaccinated (not recorded which).

As regards this clone: The protein given by TCRdb reflects a much larger clone and differs at residue 3 from this DNA's translation, likely from a read error; the protein shown is the DNA's translation. This rearrangement joins TRDV2 to TRDJ3; TRDD3 matches at 11 bases. The CDR3 length is 17 residues. Germline V lookup: CDR1 GEAIGNYY, CDR2 EKD. In DNA, the CDR3 is TGTGCCCGTGACGTACTGGGGGATATTTGGGACACCCGACAGATGTTTTTC. Its protein is CARDVLGDIWDTRQMFF.

This clone is labeled large. Other DNA sequences in the sample encode the same CDR3. This sequence joins TRDV2 and TRDJ3; 8 bases are a match to TRDD3. The trim removed 0 bases at V and 0 bases at J, leaving 3 bases unmatched. This CDR3 has 18 amino acids. Germline V lookup: CDR1 GEAIGNYY, CDR2 EKD. The CDR3 here is CACDTGWGTSWDTRQMFF. CDR3 bases: TGTGCCTGTGACACCGGCTGGGGGACCTCCTGGGACACCCGACAGATGTTTTTC.